These T cell receptor beta chains were read from a single sample in a study of blood T cell repertoires in COVID-19. The protocol was immunoSEQ multiplex PCR, while the TCRdb copy is restricted to in-frame clones and leaves out a portion. Here the sample spans approximately 200,000 clones, 80% to 85% being singletons. Sequenced sample: peripheral blood. The receptors derive from a woman between 55 and 75 years old with acute or convalescent COVID-19. Each CDR3 is given with its conserved first and last residue. D genes are given only for firm matches. Expanded clones are given a class, and other clones once, few, many or no size at all.

J | D | V | size | CDR3 | DNA
TRBJ2-7 | TRBD2 | TRBV28 | NA | CASSPPGGTSEQYF | TGTGCCAGCAGTCCACCCGGGGGGACCTCGGAGCAGTACTTC
TRBJ2-1 | TRBD2 | TRBV12-5 | NA | CASGRGGGGSYNEQFF | TGTGCTAGTGGCCGTGGCGGGGGTGGCTCCTACAATGAGCAGTTCTTC
TRBJ1-1 | NA | TRBV6-5 | NA | CASSTSSAGTEAFF | TGTGCCAGCAGTACCAGTAGTGCGGGGACTGAAGCTTTCTTT
TRBJ1-3 | NA | TRBV7-9 | NA | CASSPGTFEMRRNTIYF | TGTGCCAGCAGCCCCGGGACTTTCGAGATGAGGAGAAACACCATATATTTT
TRBJ2-1 | TRBD2 | TRBV5-6 | NA | CASSLDSRGGLDEQFF | TGTGCCAGCAGCTTGGATTCGCGGGGGGGCCTGGATGAGCAGTTCTTC
TRBJ1-2 | NA | TRBV28 | NA | CASSPGGGGANYGYTF | TGTGCCAGCAGTCCCGGTGGAGGAGGGGCGAACTATGGCTACACCTTC
TRBJ2-7 | TRBD2 | TRBV11-2 | few | CASSLAPSGAYEQYF | TGTGCCAGCAGCTTAGCGCCTAGCGGGGCCTACGAGCAGTACTTC
TRBJ1-1 | NA | TRBV7-9 | NA | CASSLNQDTEAFF | TGTGCCAGCAGCTTAAACCAGGACACTGAAGCTTTCTTT
TRBJ2-3 | NA | TRBV4-2 | NA | CASSQDPLLIATDTQYF | TGTGCCAGCAGCCAAGATCCCCTCTTAATAGCCACAGATACGCAGTATTTT
TRBJ2-3 | NA | TRBV7-2 | NA | CASSLVTADTQYF | TGTGCCAGCAGCTTAGTGACAGCCGATACGCAGTATTTT
TRBJ1-2 | TRBD1 | TRBV30 | NA | CAWSLNRGNYGYTF | TGTGCCTGGAGTTTGAACAGGGGTAACTATGGCTACACCTTC
TRBJ1-2 | TRBD1 | TRBV5-1 | NA | CASSPGQGARDGYTF | TGCGCCAGCAGCCCCGGACAGGGTGCGCGGGATGGCTACACCTTC
TRBJ2-7 | TRBD1 | TRBV4-1 | NA | CASSLRQGTEQYF | TGCGCCAGCAGCCTCAGACAGGGTACCGAGCAGTACTTC
TRBJ1-2 | NA | TRBV19 | NA | CATTRDGNYGYTF | TGTGCCACCACACGGGATGGGAACTATGGCTACACCTTC
TRBJ2-5 | NA | TRBV7-8 | NA | CASSWPQGSQYF | TGTGCCAGCAGCTGGCCCCAGGGGTCGCAGTACTTC
TRBJ2-5 | NA | TRBV28 | NA | CASSHPGGRRETQYF | TGTGCCAGCAGTCACCCGGGGGGCCGACGGGAGACCCAGTACTTC
TRBJ1-1 | NA | TRBV5-1 | NA | CASSPRYPGDPMNTEAFF | TGCGCCAGCAGCCCCCGTTATCCGGGTGACCCTATGAACACTGAAGCTTTCTTT
TRBJ1-5 | TRBD1 | TRBV5-8 | NA | CASSLALLTDRVGQPQHF | TGTGCCAGCAGCTTGGCCCTACTTACCGACAGGGTCGGACAGCCCCAGCATTTT
TRBJ1-1 | NA | TRBV25-1 | once | CASSGARNTEAFF | TGTGCCAGCAGTGGAGCTAGGAACACTGAAGCTTTCTTT
TRBJ1-2 | TRBD1 | TRBV5-4 | NA | CASSLRTGGSLGYTF | TGTGCCAGCAGCTTACGGACAGGCGGATCGTTGGGCTACACCTTC
TRBJ2-3 | NA | TRBV19 | NA | CASSIVLGDTQYF | TGTGCCAGTAGTATAGTTCTAGGAGATACGCAGTATTTT
TRBJ1-3 | TRBD1 | TRBV29-1 | NA | CSVQGRGLMGNTIYF | TGCAGCGTTCAAGGCAGGGGGCTTATGGGAAACACCATATATTTT
TRBJ1-3 | NA | TRBV7-9 | NA | CASSLAAGPGNTIYF | TGTGCCAGCAGCTTAGCGGCAGGGCCCGGAAACACCATATATTTT
TRBJ1-6 | NA | TRBV6-6 | many | CASSLAGDSSPLHF | TGTGCCAGCAGTTTGGCAGGTGATAGTTCACCCCTCCACTTT
TRBJ2-5 | NA | TRBV5-4 | NA | CASSAGREVETQYF | TGTGCCAGCAGCGCGGGCAGGGAGGTGGAGACCCAGTACTTC
TRBJ2-7 | NA | TRBV6-2/TRBV6-3 | few | CASSEIRQLSFYEQYF | TGTGCCAGCAGTGAGATCCGACAGCTCTCCTTCTACGAGCAGTACTTC
TRBJ2-3 | NA | TRBV29-1 | few | CSVVGTSLADTQYF | TGCAGCGTGGTCGGCACTAGCTTAGCAGATACGCAGTATTTT
TRBJ2-7 | TRBD1 | TRBV6-2/TRBV6-3 | NA | CASSLRQGKWDEQYF | TGTGCCAGCAGCCTAAGACAGGGGAAATGGGACGAGCAGTACTTC
TRBJ2-7 | NA | TRBV9 | NA | CASSVASPPDEQYF | TGTGCCAGCAGCGTAGCTTCCCCTCCCGACGAGCAGTACTTC
TRBJ2-7 | NA | TRBV3-1/TRBV3-2 | NA | CASSRGQLSYEQYF | TGTGCCAGCAGCCGAGGACAGCTCTCCTACGAGCAGTACTTC
TRBJ2-7 | TRBD1 | TRBV27 | NA | CASSLTGTGGYEQYF | TGTGCCAGCAGTTTAACCGGGACAGGGGGATACGAGCAGTACTTC
TRBJ2-4 | TRBD1 | TRBV27 | NA | CASSSTGKAKNIQYF | TGTGCCAGCAGTTCGACAGGGAAGGCCAAAAACATTCAGTACTTC
TRBJ2-1 | TRBD1 | TRBV6-4 | NA | CASSAGQGNNEQFF | TGTGCCAGCAGTGCGGGACAGGGGAACAATGAGCAGTTCTTC
TRBJ1-1 | NA | TRBV6-6 | NA | CASSYSTPSGTEAFF | TGTGCCAGCAGTTACTCGACACCCTCTGGCACTGAAGCTTTCTTT
TRBJ1-3 | TRBD1 | TRBV4-1 | NA | CASSHPSRDRGNTIYF | TGCGCCAGCAGCCATCCCTCCCGGGACAGGGGTAACACCATATATTTT
TRBJ2-1 | TRBD2 | TRBV3-1/TRBV3-2 | NA | CASSHTSGGSNEQFF | TGTGCCAGCAGCCACACTAGCGGGGGGTCTAATGAGCAGTTCTTC
TRBJ2-6 | TRBD1 | TRBV9 | once | CASSGQGSGANVLTF | TGTGCCAGCAGCGGACAGGGTTCTGGGGCCAACGTCCTGACTTTC
TRBJ1-6 | NA | TRBV27 | NA | CASSFWSAGESPLHF | TGTGCCAGCAGTTTCTGGTCGGCAGGGGAATCACCCCTCCACTTT
TRBJ1-6 | TRBD1 | TRBV27 | once | CASSFRAGGRMFALHF | TGTGCCAGCAGTTTTCGGGCAGGGGGCCGGATGTTCGCCCTCCACTTT
TRBJ1-1 | TRBD1 | TRBV20-1 | NA | CSASPGQGVMNTEAFF | TGCAGTGCTAGTCCCGGACAGGGTGTTATGAACACTGAAGCTTTCTTT
TRBJ2-3 | NA | TRBV12-3/TRBV12-4 | NA | CASSPGVDTQYF | TGTGCCAGCAGTCCAGGGGTAGATACGCAGTATTTT
TRBJ2-2 | NA | TRBV1 | NA | CTSSQPYRGQGVGELFF | TGCACCAGCAGCCAACCCTACCGGGGACAGGGCGTCGGGGAGCTGTTTTTT
TRBJ1-6 | NA | TRBV11-2 | NA | CASSLRSDSPLHF | TGTGCCAGCAGCTTACGCTCGGATTCACCCCTCCACTTT
TRBJ1-2 | NA | TRBV7-8 | NA | CASSAAGVLYGYTF | TGTGCCAGCAGCGCGGCAGGGGTCCTCTATGGCTACACCTTC
TRBJ1-2 | NA | TRBV6-6 | NA | CASNKGQGGGNYGYTF | TGTGCCAGCAATAAAGGGCAGGGAGGGGGTAACTATGGCTACACCTTC